A single sample gave rise to the 16 T cell receptor beta chains below, sequenced in a study of T cells after yellow fever vaccination. TCRdb re-derived calls from the 5' RACE reads in MiXCR, one entry per CDR3 protein. The table has 620,000 or so distinct CDR3 sequences, 12% seen once. This sample comprised PBMCs, obtained on the day of the yellow fever booster vaccination. All receptors come from a man aged 25-45 years who received the YFV17D yellow fever vaccine.

This sequence joins TRBV10-3 and TRBJ1-4; no definite D call. Germline CDR1 ENHRY, CDR2 SYGVKD. This CDR3 is 16 amino acids long. V dropped 4 bases and J dropped 0 bases, with 12 bases sitting between them. The CDR3 DNA reads TGTGCCATCAGTGCTGCGTCCTCTGCAACTAATGAAAAACTGTTTTTT. This codes for CAISAASSATNEKLFF.

This chain uses TRBV9 with TRBJ2-3; 7 bases align to TRBD2. The CDR3 is made up of 21 amino acids. Germline CDR1 SGDLS, CDR2 YYNGEE. V gave up 0 bases and J gave up 2 bases; unmatched junction bases: 21. The CDR3 protein is CASSVESGGGRVWRSTDTQYF. CDR3 coding DNA: TGTGCCAGCAGCGTAGAAAGCGGAGGTGGGAGGGTCTGGCGTTCCACAGATACGCAGTATTTT.

This clonotype has a count of ten or more. This chain joins TRBV5-1 and TRBJ2-2; TRBD1 matches 7 bases. In germline, CDR1 is SGHRS, CDR2 YFSETQ. V shed 0 bases and J 5 bases; nucleotides not matched to a gene: 7. The CDR3 runs to 16 residues. The CDR3 DNA follows: TGCGCCAGCAGCTTGGAGGGGGCTAGGATGACCGGGGAGCTGTTTTTT. The encoded protein is CASSLEGARMTGELFF.

Details on this clonotype: The junction and the germline gene differ at one end; a read error may be behind it. The rearrangement joins TRBV7-7 to TRBJ2-5, with 7 bases lining up with TRBD2. The CDR3 is 14 amino acids. CDR1 SSHAT and CDR2 FNYEAQ come from the germline V gene (reference sequence). This CDR3 is CASSLWEGFETQYF. For the CDR3, the DNA is TGTGCTAGCAGCTTATGGGAGGGATTTGAGACCCAGTACTTC.

In this sample, this clonotype turned up a few times. V usage is TRBV3-1 and J usage is TRBJ2-3, with no clear D. CDR3 length: 12 residues. Germline CDR1 and CDR2: LGHDT and YNNKEL (reference sequence). V was clipped by 4 bases and J by 7 bases, with 9 bases between them. The CDR3 nucleotides are TGTGCCAGCAGCCCCGCTCGGAATACGCAGTATTTT. Its translation is CASSPARNTQYF.

This clonotype was seen only a few times. The V and J genes are TRBV4-2 and TRBJ2-1; TRBD2 aligns across 8 bases. V gave up 5 bases and J gave up 6 bases; unmatched junction bases: 6. CDR1 LGHNA and CDR2 YNFKEQ come from the germline V gene. The CDR3 runs to 14 residues. CDR3 coding DNA: TGTGCCAGCAGCGAACGGGAGGGGCTCAATGAGCAGTTCTTC. It is translated as CASSEREGLNEQFF.

This clonotype was detected ten times or more. The CDR3, as DNA: TGTGCCAGCAGCTTGACTAGCGGGCAAGAGACCCAGTACTTC. This gives the protein CASSLTSGQETQYF. V and J are TRBV7-2 and TRBJ2-5; 10 bases map to TRBD2. The V gene end was trimmed by 3 bases and the J gene end by 2 bases; junction bases not matched to a gene: 0. Germline CDR1 and CDR2: SGHTA and FQGNSA. The CDR3 spans 14 residues. The entire variable domain, with the rest obtained from reference TRBV7-2 and TRBJ2-5, is as follows: GAGVSQSPSNKVTEKGKDVELRCDPISGHTALYWYRQSLGQGLEFLIYFQGNSAPDKSGLPSDRFSAERTGGSVSTLTIQRTQQEDSAVYLCASSLTSGQETQYFGPGTRLLVL.

This clonotype has only a few counts. The chain couples TRBV20-1 to TRBJ2-5; 7 bases fit TRBD2. Trimming cost V 7 bases and J 0 bases; bases outside gene matches: 2. The CDR3 consists of 12 residues. In germline, CDR1 is DFQATT, CDR2 SNEGSKA (reference sequence). CDR3 loop: CSGSGYQETQYF. The CDR3 DNA sequence: TGCAGTGGTAGCGGGTACCAAGAGACCCAGTACTTC.

On this clonotype itself: Its ends do not fully match the called genes, so a read error is possible. The rearrangement uses TRBV12-3 or TRBV12-4 and TRBJ1-1, with D possibly being TRBD1 (5 bases). The CDR3 spans 14 residues. CDR3 nucleotide sequence: TGTGCCAGCAGCGGGGGTAGGGTTCGAACTGAAGCTCTCTTT. It specifies CASSGGRVRTEALF.

The sample holds a few counts of this clonotype. The chain couples TRBV7-9 to TRBJ2-7; 8 bases align to TRBD1. Germline CDR1 is SEHNR and CDR2 is FQNEAQ (reference sequence). The CDR3 length is 16 residues. Trimming at V came to 4 bases and at J to 5 bases, leaving 13 bases not matched to a gene. The CDR3 region has the DNA TGTGCCAGCAGCTCACTAGCCTCCAGGGGGCTGGACGAGCAGTACTTC. Its translation: CASSSLASRGLDEQYF.

This clonotype occurred a few times. The chain joins TRBV5-4 to TRBJ2-1, with 8 nucleotides matching TRBD2. Trimming took 4 bases from V and 7 from J; bases not matched to a gene: 10. Looked up from germline, CDR1 is SGHNT and CDR2 is YYREEE (reference sequence). The CDR3 loop spans 15 amino acids. CDR3 amino acids: CASSRAGAGVNEQFF. DNA of the CDR3: TGTGCCAGCAGCAGAGCGGGAGCGGGCGTTAATGAGCAGTTCTTC.

This clonotype was seen repeatedly, ten times or more. The chain combines TRBV5-1 with TRBJ2-1; weak D call: TRBD2 (5 bases). With 4 bases removed from V and 5 bases from J, the gap between germline ends came to 19 bases. CDR1 and CDR2 from the germline V gene are SGHRS and YFSETQ. The CDR3 runs to 16 residues. This CDR3 is CASSLATHQRDNEQFF. The CDR3 DNA sequence: TGCGCCAGCAGCCTGGCTACCCACCAGAGGGACAATGAGCAGTTCTTC.

This clonotype has just a few counts. The chain joins TRBV25-1 to TRBJ2-5; possible D gene TRBD1, 6 bases. Per germline, CDR1 MGHDK and CDR2 SYGVNS. V dropped 6 bases and J dropped 5 bases, with 13 bases sitting between them. The CDR3 contains 13 residues. CDR3 region: CASSSGDWETQYF. The CDR3, as DNA: TGTGCCAGCAGCTCAGGGGATTGGGAGACCCAGTACTTC. The full variable domain, with the rest looked up from reference TRBV25-1 and TRBJ2-5, is EADIYQTPRYLVIGTGKKITLECSQTMGHDKMYWYQQDPGMELHLIHYSYGVNSTEKGDLSSESTVSRIRTEHFPLTLESARPSHTSQYLCASSSGDWETQYFGPGTRLLVL.

This clonotype was picked up a small number of times. The CDR3 sequence is CASSLGRGEHQPQHF. Here the CDR3 DNA reads TGTGCCAGCAGCTTGGGCAGGGGGGAACATCAGCCCCAGCATTTT. The gene calls are TRBV5-6 and TRBJ1-5, with 7 bases lining up with TRBD1. Unmatched junction bases numbered 5, after V lost 0 bases and J lost 5 bases. The germline V gene has CDR1 SGHDT and CDR2 YYEEEE. This CDR3 is built from 15 residues.

The rearrangement joins TRBV25-1 to TRBJ2-7; no reliable D call. CDR3 length: 13 amino acids. Germline CDR1 MGHDK, CDR2 SYGVNS. Trimming stripped 3 bases from V and 4 bases from J, with 10 bases between. The CDR3 region has the DNA TGTGCCAGCAGTGATAGGGTTGGGTACGAGCAGTACTTC. It specifies CASSDRVGYEQYF.

This clonotype was seen ten or more times. V is TRBV12-3 or TRBV12-4 and J is TRBJ2-1; D might be TRBD2 (6 bases). The CDR3 has 14 amino acids. V was shortened by 7 bases and J by 1 base, with 11 bases between the two germline ends. The CDR3 DNA reads as TGTGCCAGCAATAATCGGGAGTCCTACAATGAGCAGTTCTTC. It yields the protein CASNNRESYNEQFF.